One sample yielded the 14 T cell receptor beta chains listed below, sequenced in a study of shared clonotypes between healthy human individuals. TCRdb's table, derived via immunoSEQ multiplex PCR, lists solely in-frame clones and lacks some. The sample has 2 million to 2.5 million clones, around 90% seen once; the top ten hold approximately 0.4%. The sequenced sample was naive CD4+ T cells from PBMCs. Subset described: CD45RA+ positively selected. The receptor source for this set is a man aged 18 to 30 in good health. Some clones in this sample may be carry-over from other donors' samples.

V and J are TRBV7-8 and TRBJ2-7; D may correspond to TRBD1 or TRBD2 (6 bases each). Deletions cut 6 bases from V and 3 bases from J, with 15 bases between. The germline V gene encodes CDR1 SGHVS and CDR2 FQNEAQ. This CDR3 has 14 residues. The DNA for the CDR3 is TGTGCCAGCAGTTCACGGAGGGGGAGCTACGAGCAGTACTTC. The encoded protein is CASSSRRGSYEQYF.

This clone has a single count. The V gene is TRBV16, the J gene TRBJ2-7, with TRBD1 identical over 8 bases. Germline values: CDR1 KGHSY, CDR2 FQNENV. This CDR3 comprises 15 residues. The V and J ends lost 2 bases and 1 base, in that order; junction bases with no gene match: 4. The CDR3 DNA sequence: TGTGCCAGCAGCCAAACAGGGGGAAATTCCTACGAGCAGTACTTC. Amino acids: CASSQTGGNSYEQYF.

This chain connects TRBV19 to TRBJ1-1, with no clear D. Trimming took 7 bases from V and 4 from J, leaving 22 bases between them. Germline CDR1 is LNHDA and CDR2 is SQIVND (reference sequence). CDR3 length: 16 amino acids. CDR3: CASTKRWSARSTEAFF. The DNA for the CDR3 is TGTGCCAGTACCAAGCGGTGGTCGGCCCGGAGCACTGAAGCTTTCTTT. Filled out from reference TRBV19 and TRBJ1-1, the complete variable domain reads DGGITQSPKYLFRKEGQNVTLSCEQNLNHDAMYWYRQDPGQGLRLIYYSQIVNDFQKGDIAEGYSVSREKKESFPLTVTSAQKNPTAFYLCASTKRWSARSTEAFFGQGTRLTVV.

The rearrangement joins TRBV25-1 to TRBJ2-2; D not resolved. Germline V gene sequence: CDR1 MGHDK, CDR2 SYGVNS. V lost 3 bases to trimming and J lost 0 bases, with 14 bases between them. This CDR3 contains 17 residues. The CDR3 DNA sequence: TGTGCCAGCAGTGAGGACGTCGGGCCCTCGAACACCGGGGAGCTGTTTTTT. Translated, it gives CASSEDVGPSNTGELFF. Complete variable domain (other parts from reference TRBV25-1 and TRBJ2-2): EADIYQTPRYLVIGTGKKITLECSQTMGHDKMYWYQQDPGMELHLIHYSYGVNSTEKGDLSSESTVSRIRTEHFPLTLESARPSHTSQYLCASSEDVGPSNTGELFFGEGSRLTVL.

J is TRBJ1-4 and V is TRBV6-6, with D tentatively TRBD1 (5 bases). Germline V gene sequence: CDR1 MNHNY, CDR2 SVGAGI (reference sequence). The CDR3 is 15 amino acids. Trimming shortened V by 7 bases and J by 5 bases, and 17 bases separated the two germline ends. CDR3 in amino acids: CASTRPGTGNEKLFF. The DNA for the CDR3 is TGTGCCAGCACCAGACCCGGGACGGGCAATGAAAAACTGTTTTTT.

The chain joins TRBV7-6 to TRBJ2-1, with 14 bases identical to TRBD2. CDR1 is SGHVS and CDR2 is FNYEAQ in the germline V gene. This CDR3 spans 17 amino acids. Trimming removed 5 bases from V and 8 bases from J; junction bases left unmatched: 11. In nucleotides, the CDR3 is TGTGCCAGCAGCCAGGGGACTAGCGGGAGCGGGAGGGATGAGCAGTTCTTC. Its translation is CASSQGTSGSGRDEQFF.

V is TRBV7-9 and J is TRBJ2-3, with unresolved D. The V and J ends lost 3 bases and 2 bases respectively, with 12 bases between them. Per germline, CDR1 SEHNR and CDR2 FQNEAQ (reference sequence). This CDR3 region has 15 residues. The CDR3 nucleotides read TGTGCCAGCAGCTTCAGAGGATTAACCACAGATACGCAGTATTTT. Protein sequence: CASSFRGLTTDTQYF.

In regard to this clone: The same CDR3 also results from other DNA sequences found in this sample. The rearrangement uses TRBV30 and TRBJ1-2; D is undetermined. Germline V gene sequence: CDR1 GTSNPN, CDR2 SVGIG (reference sequence). The germline V and J ends were trimmed by 3 bases and 2 bases, with 10 bases remaining between them. CDR3 length: 13 residues. The CDR3 region has the DNA TGTGCCTGGAGCGTGGACGGGAACTATGGCTACACCTTC. It codes for CAWSVDGNYGYTF.

The chain joins TRBV7-3 to TRBJ1-5; 9 bases align to TRBD1. Looked up from germline, CDR1 is SGHTA and CDR2 is FQGTGA. The CDR3 consists of 15 residues. Trimming removed 2 bases from V and 9 bases from J; junction bases left unmatched: 8. The CDR3, as DNA: TGTGCCAGCAGCTTATCGGGACAGGGCATTGGGCCCCAGCATTTT. It codes for CASSLSGQGIGPQHF. Combining the CDR3 with reference TRBV7-3 and TRBJ1-5 gives the whole variable domain GAGVSQTPSNKVTEKGKYVELRCDPISGHTALYWYRQSLGQGPEFLIYFQGTGAADDSGLPNDRFFAVRPEGSVSTLKIQRTERGDSAVYLCASSLSGQGIGPQHFGDGTRLSIL.

This chain links TRBV4-1 with TRBJ2-2; 9 bases match TRBD2. The length of the CDR3 is 18 residues. Germline assignment: CDR1 MGHRA and CDR2 YSYEKL. V was clipped by 2 bases and J by 3 bases; unmatched bases: 10. The CDR3 is CASSQRNLAGSYTGELFF. CDR3 bases: TGCGCCAGCAGCCAAAGAAACCTAGCGGGAAGTTACACCGGGGAGCTGTTTTTT.

This chain connects TRBV9 to TRBJ2-3, with 7 bases aligning to TRBD2. The CDR3 extends over 13 amino acids. V dropped 3 bases and J dropped 5; count of bases not matched to a gene: 3. The V gene's germline CDR1 is SGDLS and CDR2 YYNGEE. CDR3 amino acids: CASSAAGVDTQYF. In DNA, the CDR3 is TGTGCCAGCAGCGCCGCGGGGGTAGATACGCAGTATTTT.

V gene TRBV2 combines with J gene TRBJ1-4; no firm D call. Germline V CDR1 and CDR2: SNHLY, FYNNEI. This CDR3 region has 15 residues. Trimming cost V 7 bases and J 8 bases, with 20 bases left between them. CDR3 sequence: CASTQEGREGEKLFF. CDR3 nucleotide sequence: TGTGCCAGCACCCAAGAGGGAAGGGAAGGAGAAAAACTGTTTTTT.

The CDR3 loop is CASSLVGARSQFF. As DNA, the CDR3 is TGTGCCAGCAGTTTAGTGGGGGCTAGGTCGCAGTTCTTC. The chain recombines TRBV28 with TRBJ2-1; D may be TRBD1 (6 bases). Germline V gives CDR1 MDHEN, CDR2 SYDVKM. This CDR3 has 13 amino acids. V shed 2 bases and J shed 12 bases, with 14 bases lying between them.

The chain carries TRBV6-5 and TRBJ2-7; 8 nucleotides agree with TRBD1. The V segment lost 2 bases and the J segment 7 bases; nucleotides outside the gene matches: 10. Germline CDR1 is MNHEY and CDR2 is SVGAGI. The length of the CDR3 is 15 residues. The CDR3 loop reads CASSYTAGGMGEQYF. The CDR3 DNA sequence: TGTGCCAGCAGTTACACGGCAGGGGGCATGGGAGAGCAGTACTTC.